This entry features one T cell receptor (beta chain) sequence. Its antigen is not identified. PCR was performed a second time for about 7 to 11 cycles using a sample-barcoded 5' primer and a J-beta primer mix. Every sample gave at least 2.5 million paired-end reads containing CDR3. TCRdb called the 5' RACE reads again in MiXCR, with one record for every CDR3 protein. The repertoire holds hundreds of thousands of distinct CDR3 sequences, 45% to 50% seen once, with roughly a third in the top ten. This sample stems from a study of blood T cells in healthy people across ages. Study outcomes and limitations: Per million T cells, TCR beta diversity dropped about linearly as age rose. Naive T cell percentage strongly correlated with TCR beta diversity. Naive CD4+ cells and diversity were both higher in long-lived donors than in aged donors.

The sequence was obtained from an older woman in good health. Source material: blood.

For the CDR3, the DNA is TGTGCCAGCAGTTACTTTAATCAGCCCCAGCATTTT. Amino acids: CASSYFNQPQHF. The chain is built from TRBV6-2 or TRBV6-3 and TRBJ1-5, with D uncertain. CDR1 MNHEY and CDR2 SVGEGT come from the germline V gene. CDR3 length: 12 residues. Trimming pared 1 base from V and 4 bases from J, leaving 2 bases between.